This TCR beta chain originates from a study of cytomegalovirus exposure and HLA in healthy donors (TCRdb year 2017). Describing the broader study: In an earlier analysis of 550 to 750 of the donors, around 290 Gb of sequence data and 120 million or so unique TCR beta sequences from approximately 180 million T cells were reported. Around 330 gigabases of sequencing data and 91 million or so unique TCR sequences made up an early release that covered approximately 650 HLA-typed donors. Among the roughly 430 genotyped donors, around 79% belonged to the genetic ancestry cluster associated with self-reported Caucasian donors. The aim of the study was to test whether cataloging public T cell receptors could identify signatures of past pathogen exposure. The T cell repertoires of under 750 subjects were profiled by immunosequencing and related to cytomegalovirus serostatus. Besides the first cohort of around 700 subjects, a separate validation cohort made up of 120 or so different subjects was used. High-throughput TCR immunosequencing, statistical association of individual TCRs with disease status, and machine learning were combined to predict cytomegalovirus infection status. In a later analysis, previously published TCR beta repertoires from more than 500 donors were re-analyzed and high-resolution HLA genotyping was added so that TCR occurrence patterns could be studied. Rather than drawing on any new phenotypic data, the later analysis identified candidate immune exposures from TCR beta sequences and the way those sequences occurred across donors. An earlier analysis of 587 of the donors used high-throughput TCR beta sequencing to judge whether each TCR beta V gene segment behaved as functional or pseudogenic. Donor age, sex, ethnicity and CMV serostatus were compiled together with the repertoire data. In a later genetic analysis, genome-wide SNP genotypes for about 55% of the roughly 670 donors were used, and that subset was treated as a discovery cohort. Every repertoire in the discovery cohort had been generated on one and the same sequencing platform. Both class I and class II loci were covered by HLA typing, at four-digit resolution. Typing coverage differed by locus: A, B, C, DRB1 and DQB1 were typed in roughly 620-630 donors, DQA1 in approximately 520, DPA1 in 600 to 610, and DPB1 in around 440. About five DR-DQ haplotypes were handled as single units for association and clustering because linkage in the cohort was strong. On average, about 200,000 unique TCR beta nucleotide sequences were sequenced per donor among 398 genotyped donors of the cohort, with roughly 20% of those sequences being non-productive. What the authors observed across the whole study: In the study, approximately 150 TCR beta chains were listed as associated with cytomegalovirus. An association between a missense DCLRE1C variant and V-gene and J-gene trimming of TCR beta chains was found in a later genetic analysis and replicated in an independent cohort. In an earlier analysis of several hundred of the donors, most TCR beta V segments were observed in productive rearrangements about 87% or about 30% of the time, broadly matching IMGT annotations. A further reported finding was that TCR beta sequences accurately predicted the HLA-A and HLA-B alleles for most subjects in the first cohort. In a later analysis, HLA-associated TCR beta chains were found to be more clonally expanded and to have lower generation probabilities than equally common non-associated chains. The authors suggested that the approach could potentially be extended to other disease states and immunological phenotypes. Linkage disequilibrium might explain the correlated functional status among segregating V segments, but an unknown experimental factor could not be ruled out. In a later genetic analysis, fewer N-insertions in productive TCRs were reported among donors in an Asian-associated ancestry cluster than the roughly 700-donor mean. While some public TCRs were present in many individuals, most TCR sequences turned up only very rarely across donors. Immune exposure information for the cohort was limited to CMV serostatus. Assigning TCR associations to individual alleles was difficult when HLA alleles, especially DR and DQ, strongly co-occurred. Because counts were too low, seventeen rarely observed V segments, including chromosome 9 orphons, were excluded from the earlier analysis of several hundred of the donors. A group of highly shared sequence variants was considered likely to be a technical artifact of the sequencing pipeline. Some IMGT-functional V segments, including TRBV6-2 and TRBV6-3, could not be distinguished by the 87-base-pair reads and were therefore excluded. In vitro tests confirmed that a few of the cytomegalovirus-associated TCR beta chains recognize cytomegalovirus antigens. HLA typing was unavailable for some donors at each locus, so association tests used only the typed subset. A later analysis reported that several top co-occurrence clusters appeared linked to parvovirus B19, influenza, CMV and Epstein-Barr virus. A later analysis found that most CMV-associated TCR beta chains appeared HLA-restricted, with HLA associations seemingly driven largely by CMV exposure. In this cohort, only TCR beta chains were sequenced, and detectable features were limited by the absence of alpha or paired-chain data. Cytomegalovirus status was reported to be diagnosed by the classifier with high specificity and sensitivity in both the original and validation cohorts. A later analysis found that TCR association rates varied across HLA loci, with DRB1 alleles showing the most associated TCRs and HLA-C alleles the fewest. Presence/absence analyses assumed roughly uniform sequencing depth across donors, an assumption that may not hold. A later analysis associated approximately 17,000 TCR beta sequences with specific HLA alleles at a false discovery rate of 0.05.

V is cut by 6 bases and J by 0 bases, and the space between the germline ends is 11 bases. Taken from the germline V gene, the CDR1 and CDR2 loops are SQVTM and ANQGSEA. The CDR3 has 13 amino acids, counting the end cysteine and phenylalanine. The retained sequence is limited to the CDR3, 39 bases, with the frame set at the first base. This clone came up once. The antigen it binds to is not known. It has no much larger one-base neighbor in the sample; base qualities were not kept. Library preparation employed the immunoSEQ multiplex PCR assay. A mixture of 60 forward primers for TCR Vbeta segments and 13 reverse primers for TCR Jbeta segments was used in the multiplex PCR. Amplification of the CDR3 region of rearranged TCR beta genes was performed with a multiplex PCR assay on genomic DNA. The amplified TCR beta libraries were sequenced on the Illumina HiSeq System as 87-base-pair reads. In the authors' own workflow: A later analysis counted about 80 million unique TCR beta chains across the 600 to 850 repertoires, and around 12 million of these chains were shared by at least two donors. Raw reads were error-corrected and collapsed into unique sequences by a nearest-neighbor algorithm in which closely related sequences were merged to remove PCR and sequencing errors. To assign V, D and J gene segments, CDR3 sequences were aligned to IMGT reference sequences. For a sequence to be retained, a match of at least six nucleotides to both a V gene segment and a J gene segment was required. Rearrangements were classified as productive when the CDR3 lacked stop codons and remained in frame with V and J, and all other rearrangements were classified as non-productive. CDR3 was defined according to IMGT convention as the region running from the second conserved V-encoded cysteine to the conserved J-encoded phenylalanine. In an earlier analysis of around 540 of the donors, sequences lacking an unambiguous match to a single V gene segment were excluded. An earlier analysis of 500 to 700 of the donors classified V segments as functional when productive rearrangements were above 56.7% and as segregating when the standard deviation between donors was above 5%. A statistical classification framework was built for diagnosing cytomegalovirus status from the catalog of TCR beta chain sequences. In a later analysis, TCR nucleotide sequences were compared against IMGT/GENE-DB human TR gene sequences so that V and J genes could be assigned. A later analysis assigned CDR3 sequences and most-parsimonious VDJ recombination scenarios with the TCRdist pipeline. In a later analysis, each TCR beta chain was defined by its CDR3 amino acid sequence together with its V-gene family, and reads lacking a unique V-gene family were excluded. As a way to deal with suspected cross-contamination and a sequencing artifact, a later analysis dropped 640 or so nucleotide sequences that were highly shared and had low generation probability. A later analysis calculated a clonal expansion index for each public chain from normalized within-repertoire ranks of inferred template counts. In a later analysis, generation probabilities were computed with a VDJ recombination model fitted to out-of-frame rearrangements, and the resulting probabilities were checked against IGoR. In a later analysis, hypergeometric tests were used to score TCR-TCR, TCR-HLA and TCR-CMV co-occurrence, with a repertoire-size bias correction applied to TCR pairs. To estimate false discovery rates, a later analysis permuted the HLA or CMV assignments 20 times. In a later analysis, co-occurring TCRs were grouped using DBSCAN, and TCRdist sequence similarity was added for clustering within HLA-allele-positive subsets. Repertoires with fewer than 30,000 or more than 120,000 public chains were left out of co-occurrence clustering, as were a handful of repertoires with anomalous nucleotide sharing. The table was pulled from immuneACCESS by TCRdb, which kept in-frame rearrangements only. Such tables lose some clones; where checked, under half of the loss comes from unresolved V genes, and the rest has no known cause. The V and J calls and clone size are taken from that table; D and trimming were inferred from the DNA. The sample profile shows fewer than 200,000 clones; 68% of them were found once. The top ten hold less than 5% of the sample.

The cohort comprised fewer than 700 healthy bone marrow donors. At the time of sampling, every cohort member was nominally healthy, though immune exposures that went unrecorded were likely present. The donor tested CMV seropositive and was one of the 289 seropositive cohort members. A peripheral blood sample was provided by each donor, and peripheral blood mononuclear cells were used for TCR beta sequencing. The Qiagen DNeasy Blood Extraction Kit was used to extract genomic DNA from the blood cell samples. This receptor was identified in a woman aged 18-29 years in good health and CMV-seropositive. Sequenced: PBMCs. Here the chain combines TRBV29-1 and TRBJ1-1; 6 matching bases give a weak D call of TRBD1. In nucleotides, the sequence is TGCAGCGTACAGGGCCCGATGAACACTGAAGCTTTCTTT. This translates into CSVQGPMNTEAFF.